Given below is one T cell receptor beta chain in context. Its antigen remains unknown. The donors were members of the validation cohort, which comprised approximately 120 subjects and was separate from the first cohort of about 700 subjects. This sample was included in a study of cytomegalovirus exposure and HLA in healthy donors. Study findings and constraints: The TCR clusters that emerged in the first cohort tended, a later analysis found, to co-occur in the roughly 120 validation repertoires. Rare TCR sequences predominated, though certain public TCRs were found in many donors. According to the study, around 160 TCR beta chains were cytomegalovirus-associated.

The length of the CDR3 is 16 residues. V lost 4 bases and J 0 bases, leaving 13 bases between the germline ends. Germline CDR1 and CDR2: SNHLY and FYNNEI. Profiling relied on immunoSEQ multiplex PCR, and the TCRdb table lists in-frame clones only, not all of them. The sample includes fewer than 100,000 clones, approximately 94% of them seen just once. This TCR was sampled from a woman between 18 and 29 years old in good health and CMV-seropositive. V is TRBV2 and J is TRBJ1-5; TRBD1 might be the D (5 bases). The sequenced sample was PBMCs. CDR3 sequence: CASSARRRGSNQPQHF. CDR3 in DNA: TGTGCCAGCAGTGCTCGGCGGAGGGGTAGCAATCAGCCCCAGCATTTT.